This T cell receptor (beta chain) stems from a study of blood T cell repertoires in COVID-19. Germline V gene data show CDR1 as LNHDA and CDR2 as SQIVND (reference sequence). Trimming stripped 3 bases from V and 1 base from J, with 16 bases between. The CDR3 runs 16 residues. Assay used: immunoSEQ multiplex PCR; TCRdb lists only in-frame clones, some missing. The sample records 200,000 to 250,000 clones, approximately 80% being singletons. This clonotype originated in a woman aged 60-75 years who had recovered from COVID-19. This chain links TRBV19 with TRBJ2-7; D may be TRBD1 (6 bases). The sequencing sample was made of PBMCs or T cells enriched from blood (not recorded which). The CDR3 protein is CASSIGDTYTSYEQYF. The CDR3 bases are TGTGCCAGTAGTATCGGGGACACCTACACTTCCTACGAGCAGTACTTC. The full variable domain, completed using reference TRBV19 and TRBJ2-7, is DGGITQSPKYLFRKEGQNVTLSCEQNLNHDAMYWYRQDPGQGLRLIYYSQIVNDFQKGDIAEGYSVSREKKESFPLTVTSAQKNPTAFYLCASSIGDTYTSYEQYFGPGTRLTVT.